This TCR beta chain was profiled in a study of blood T cell repertoires in COVID-19. This CDR3 has 14 amino acids. Germline assignment: CDR1 LNHDA and CDR2 SQIVND (reference sequence). Trimming removed 8 bases from V and 6 bases from J, with 19 bases in between. This clone was seen just once. How the authors handled the data: Amplification with reference gene primers provided the estimates of nucleated cell counts. Measured with immunoSEQ multiplex PCR; TCRdb has only the in-frame clones, and not every one. V, J and clone size are those of that table, while D and trimming were read from the DNA. This table holds 90,000 to 150,000 clones, 75% to 90% found once.

V gene TRBV19 combines with J gene TRBJ1-1; TRBD1 is a possible D gene (6 bases). The sequenced sample was peripheral blood. This TCR derives from a human donor with acute or convalescent COVID-19. The donor label of this sample is uncertain. CDR3 DNA sequence: TGTGCCAGTGGGCAGACAGGCGTTCAGGCTGAAGCTTTCTTT. This sequence encodes CASGQTGVQAEAFF.